This T cell receptor beta chain was retrieved from a study of neurological immune-mediated disorders. Notes on the study in general: It was HTLV-1-associated myelopathy that showed the most TCR clonal expansion, while multiple sclerosis showed the least, falling below healthy controls.

There are many counts of this clonotype. Antigen unknown. TCRdb fed the 5' RACE reads into MiXCR, producing one record per CDR3 protein. The profile shows under 70,000 distinct CDR3 sequences, under 3.5% of them singletons. CDR3 length equals 16 residues. The germline V gene encodes CDR1 DFQATT and CDR2 SNEGSKA (reference sequence). V lost 0 bases, J lost 2 bases, and 7 bases stayed unmatched. The rearrangement links TRBV20-1 to TRBJ1-1, with 9 positions matching TRBD1. What was sequenced was PBMCs. This clonotype was obtained from a woman between 55 and 75 years old with multiple sclerosis. For the CDR3, the DNA is TGCAGTGCTAGAGATCGACCGGGACAGGGTAACACTGAAGCTTTCTTT. The encoded protein is CSARDRPGQGNTEAFF.